The 26 T cell receptor beta chains below come from one sample, sequenced in a study of regulatory T cells in long-lasting Graves disease. Regarding time point: newly diagnosed GD, antithyroid drugs for less than 3 months. PBMCs were the source of the RNA used for TCR sequencing. Arm-PCR of CDR3 regions and iRepertoire HTBI primers were the basis on which TCR beta libraries were built. In TCRdb, the multiplex PCR reads were re-called with MiXCR into one record per CDR3 protein. The sample lists more than 400,000 distinct CDR3 sequences, 16% seen once, with 9.5% to 12% in the top ten. The sample was also linked to a second study, of T cells in Graves' hyperthyroidism and ophthalmopathy.

This specimen consisted of peripheral blood mononuclear cells (PBMCs), obtained at new diagnosis, from a patient treated with antithyroid drugs. These receptors were taken from a woman in her twenties or thirties with Graves disease.

Concerning this clonotype: A much larger clone is a single base away; this may be a read error. The J gene is TRBJ2-1, the V gene TRBV5-1, with 8 nucleotides matching TRBD2. Germline V gene sequence: CDR1 SGHRS, CDR2 YFSETQ. The CDR3 is 16 amino acids. The chain's CDR3 is CASSGLGLATNNEQLF. The CDR3, as DNA: TGCGCCAGCAGCGGACTCGGACTAGCTACCAACAATGAGCAGCTCTTC.

The rearrangement joins TRBV6-1 to TRBJ2-5; 15 bases line up with TRBD2. This CDR3 has 18 amino acids. Germline V gene data show CDR1 as MNHNS and CDR2 as SASEGT. V shed 6 bases, J shed 11 bases, and the junction held 19 bases outside the gene matches. The DNA of the CDR3 is TGTGCCAGCAGCTTTGGACTAGCGGGAGGGAGCTCCTACAATGAGCAGTACTTC. It codes for CASSFGLAGGSSYNEQYF.

V usage is TRBV6-2 or TRBV6-3 and J usage is TRBJ2-7; 9 bases match TRBD1. Germline assignment: CDR1 MNHEY and CDR2 SVGEGT. The J segment lost 5 bases and the V segment lost 5 bases, leaving 16 bases of the junction unmatched. The CDR3 consists of 17 residues. The CDR3 region is CASSEMYSGTGYHEQYF. The CDR3 DNA follows: TGTGCCAGCAGTGAAATGTATTCGGGGACAGGGTACCACGAGCAGTACTTC.

This clonotype was detected ten times or more. The chain uses TRBV6-1 and TRBJ2-1; no definite D call. This CDR3 contains 12 residues. The germline V and J ends were trimmed by 6 bases and 2 bases, with 5 bases remaining between them. The germline V gene has CDR1 MNHNS and CDR2 SASEGT. CDR3 DNA: TGTGCCAGCAGCGGAACCTACAATGAGCAGTTCTTC. Amino acids: CASSGTYNEQFF.

The chain couples TRBV28 to TRBJ2-3; D is perhaps TRBD1 (6 bases). Trimming took 6 bases from V and 0 from J, leaving 19 bases between them. The CDR3 is 17 residues long. Per germline, CDR1 MDHEN and CDR2 SYDVKM. DNA for the CDR3: TGTGCCAGCAGCTCGTCCCCGGGACATACTAGCACAGATACGCAGTATTTT. This encodes CASSSSPGHTSTDTQYF.

This clonotype was observed many times. The CDR3 spells CSVDVNQGVDTEAFF. The CDR3 region has the DNA TGCAGCGTTGATGTTAATCAGGGGGTGGACACTGAAGCTTTCTTT. This chain uses TRBV29-1 with TRBJ1-1; TRBD1 agrees at 7 bases. CDR1 is SQVTM, CDR2 ANQGSEA, per germline. The V segment lost 3 bases and the J segment 3 bases; nucleotides outside the gene matches: 10. CDR3 length: 15 residues.

In this sample, this clonotype turned up many times. The chain is built from TRBV10-1 and TRBJ2-3; TRBD1 agrees at 9 bases. CDR1 and CDR2 from the germline V gene are WNHNN and SYGVQD (reference sequence). The CDR3 extends over 16 amino acids. J gave up 3 bases and V 2 bases, and 6 bases lay outside the gene matches. Here the CDR3 DNA reads TGCGCCAGCAGTGAGCTCCGGGACAGGGTAACAGATACGCAGTATTTT. Its translation is CASSELRDRVTDTQYF.

The sample holds many counts of this clonotype. The J gene is TRBJ2-3, the V gene TRBV29-1; maybe TRBD2 (5 bases). Trimming pared 3 bases from V and 1 base from J, leaving 20 bases between. The germline V gene has CDR1 SQVTM and CDR2 ANQGSEA. CDR3 length: 17 residues. The CDR3 here is CSVDGVEGGSGTDTQYF. DNA of the CDR3: TGCAGCGTTGATGGGGTTGAGGGCGGTTCTGGCACAGATACGCAGTATTTT.

The rearrangement joins TRBV7-2 to TRBJ1-3; D ambiguous. Germline assignment: CDR1 SGHTA and CDR2 FQGNSA. There are 13 residues in the CDR3. The germline V and J ends were trimmed by 6 bases and 9 bases, with 15 bases remaining between them. The CDR3 region is CASSSGFGRTIYF. The CDR3, as DNA: TGTGCCAGCAGTTCTGGGTTTGGACGCACCATATATTTT.

CDR3 amino acids: CASSRIALGNEQFF. The CDR3 DNA follows: TGTGCCAGCAGCCGCATCGCCCTTGGCAATGAGCAGTTCTTC. The chain combines TRBV14 with TRBJ2-1; D is unclear. Between the trimmed V and J ends, which lost 4 bases and 6 bases, there was a span of 13 bases. The CDR3 consists of 14 residues. From germline, CDR1 is SGHDN and CDR2 FVKESK.

This clonotype was seen at least ten times. V is TRBV27 and J is TRBJ2-1; D call uncertain. Germline V CDR1 and CDR2: MNHEY, SMNVEV (reference sequence). V was clipped by 5 bases and J by 8 bases, with 10 bases between them. The CDR3 is 12 amino acids. The DNA for the CDR3 is TGTGCCAGCAGTCCGAGCGTACATGAGCAGTTCTTC. It translates to CASSPSVHEQFF.

This clonotype showed up many times. J is TRBJ2-1 and V is TRBV5-1; D uncertain. This CDR3 comprises 13 residues. Germline V lookup: CDR1 SGHRS, CDR2 YFSETQ. Between the trimmed V and J ends, which lost 0 bases and 12 bases, there was a span of 13 bases. CDR3 nucleotides: TGCGCCAGCAGCTTGGGTCAGGTCCATGGGCAGTTCTTC. Its protein is CASSLGQVHGQFF.

As to this clonotype: With a much larger clone just one base away, this may be a read error. The J gene is TRBJ2-1, the V gene TRBV2, with D hard to call. This CDR3 is built from 15 residues. V lost 2 bases, J lost 10 bases, and 18 bases lay in between. Germline values: CDR1 SNHLY, CDR2 FYNNEI. Written as DNA, the CDR3 is TGTGCCAGCAGTGAATGGCCCGAGAGGTCCTACGAGCAGTTCTTC. Protein product: CASSEWPERSYEQFF.

This clonotype appeared many times. This chain connects TRBV6-1 to TRBJ1-1; 7 nucleotides align to TRBD1. The germline V gene encodes CDR1 MNHNS and CDR2 SASEGT. This CDR3 is built from 16 residues. V lost 9 bases and J lost 4; bases outside the gene matches: 17. CDR3 sequence: CASWVFGGTERTEAFF. The DNA for the CDR3 is TGTGCCAGTTGGGTATTTGGGGGGACAGAGCGCACTGAAGCTTTCTTT.

The chain links TRBV4-3 to TRBJ1-5; weak D call: TRBD1 (6 bases). This CDR3 comprises 14 residues. Germline V gene data show CDR1 as LGHNA and CDR2 as YSLEER. V lost 0 bases and J 7 bases, leaving 10 bases between the germline ends. CDR3 loop: CASSQDRGTQPQHF. CDR3 in DNA: TGCGCCAGCAGCCAAGATCGCGGGACACAGCCCCAGCATTTT.

This clonotype was counted only a few times. The chain carries TRBV18 and TRBJ2-7; 7 bases map to TRBD2. The length of the CDR3 is 14 residues. The V gene's germline CDR1 is KGHSH and CDR2 LQKENI. Trimming at V came to 4 bases and at J to 3 bases, leaving 6 bases not matched to a gene. The CDR3 sequence is CASSQSGANYEQYF. CDR3 nucleotide sequence: TGTGCCAGCTCACAAAGCGGGGCGAACTACGAGCAGTACTTC.

Notes on this clonotype: No conserved phenylalanine or tryptophan ends this CDR3, so it is likely a read error. The V and J genes are TRBV7-7 and TRBJ2-1, with 10 bases identical to TRBD2. Germline assignment: CDR1 SSHAT and CDR2 FNYEAQ (reference sequence). The CDR3 contains 16 residues. CDR3 bases: TGTGCTGGCAGCCTCTCTTTAGCGGGAGGTTACAATGAGCAGTTCCTC. Protein sequence: CAGSLSLAGGYNEQFL.

This clonotype showed up just a few times. The V gene is TRBV20-1, the J gene TRBJ2-1; D might be TRBD2 (6 bases). The germline gives CDR1 DFQATT, CDR2 SNEGSKA (reference sequence). The germline V and J ends were trimmed by 3 bases and 7 bases, with 13 bases remaining between them. This CDR3 is built from 13 residues. DNA of the CDR3: TGCAGTGCTAGCGGGGACTTGGGTAATGAGCAGTTCTTC. Translation: CSASGDLGNEQFF.

In its sample, this clonotype was seen many times. The gene calls are TRBV6-1 and TRBJ1-1; no firm D call. This CDR3 comprises 15 residues. Trimming shortened V by 6 bases and J by 1 base, and 15 bases separated the two germline ends. The germline gives CDR1 MNHNS, CDR2 SASEGT. Here the CDR3 DNA reads TGTGCCAGCAGCCCCACGCACGGAGGGAACACTGAAGCTTTCTTT. Residues: CASSPTHGGNTEAFF.

The chain uses TRBV27 and TRBJ2-7, with a tentative D call TRBD1 (6 bases). Germline assignment: CDR1 MNHEY and CDR2 SMNVEV (reference sequence). The CDR3 consists of 14 residues. V lost 2 bases, J lost 2 bases, and 10 bases lay in between. The CDR3 bases are TGTGCCAGCAGTTTAATCGGGACAACCTACGAGCAGTACTTC. Translated, it gives CASSLIGTTYEQYF.

This clonotype has a handful of counts. This chain uses TRBV3-1 with TRBJ2-5; 9 bases agree with TRBD2. CDR1 and CDR2 from the germline V gene are LGHDT and YNNKEL (reference sequence). The V and J ends lost 6 bases and 5 bases, in that order; junction bases with no gene match: 7. The CDR3 is 14 residues long. The CDR3 region is CASRIAGAPETQYF. The CDR3 DNA reads TGTGCCAGCAGAATAGCGGGAGCCCCTGAGACCCAGTACTTC.

The chain combines TRBV6-1 with TRBJ1-1; D is uncertain. Per germline, CDR1 MNHNS and CDR2 SASEGT. The CDR3 length is 13 residues. V was pared by 8 bases and J by 7 bases, with 17 bases between. CDR3 DNA: TGTGCCAGCCCCAAAACGGGTGGTGGTGAAGCTTTCTTT. Translating gives CASPKTGGGEAFF.

In this sample, this clonotype turned up many times. This chain uses TRBV3-1 with TRBJ2-2; D remains ambiguous. Trimming took 0 bases from V and 4 from J, leaving 6 bases between them. This CDR3 comprises 14 residues. Germline CDR1 reads LGHDT; CDR2 reads YNNKEL (reference sequence). The CDR3 DNA sequence: TGTGCCAGCAGCCAAGATTGGGCCACCGGGGAGCTGTTTTTT. Its protein is CASSQDWATGELFF. The complete variable domain, with remaining parts taken from reference TRBV3-1 and TRBJ2-2, reads DTAVSQTPKYLVTQMGNDKSIKCEQNLGHDTMYWYKQDSKKFLKIMFSYNNKELIINETVPNRFSPKSPDKAHLNLHINSLELGDSAVYFCASSQDWATGELFFGEGSRLTVL.

This clonotype was picked up many times. The chain is built from TRBV27 and TRBJ2-1; D may be TRBD2 (5 bases). The CDR3 has 18 residues. CDR1 MNHEY and CDR2 SMNVEV come from the germline V gene (reference sequence). The V and J ends lost 7 bases and 4 bases respectively, with 26 bases between them. CDR3 DNA: TGTGCCAGCACTTCCCCGGATAGGAGGCGCGTAAAGTACAATGAGCAGTTCTTC. The encoded protein is CASTSPDRRRVKYNEQFF.

This clonotype was detected many times. The genes are TRBV28 and TRBJ2-1; 10 bases are a match to TRBD2. V lost 5 bases and J lost 0; bases outside the gene matches: 4. Germline V gene data show CDR1 as MDHEN and CDR2 as SYDVKM. This CDR3 has 16 residues. The CDR3, as DNA: TGTGCCAGCAGTCGGACTAGCGGTAGCTCCTACAATGAGCAGTTCTTC. Translating it yields CASSRTSGSSYNEQFF.

In this sample, this clonotype turned up a few times. V gene TRBV15 combines with J gene TRBJ1-1; no reliable D call. Germline V lookup: CDR1 LNHNV, CDR2 YYDKDF (reference sequence). Trimming removed 4 bases from V and 4 bases from J, with 13 bases in between. CDR3 size: 14 residues. CDR3 protein: CATSKRTWVTEAFF. The CDR3 DNA sequence: TGTGCCACCAGCAAACGGACGTGGGTCACTGAAGCTTTCTTT. The complete variable domain, with remaining parts taken from reference TRBV15 and TRBJ1-1, reads DAMVIQNPRYQVTQFGKPVTLSCSQTLNHNVMYWYQQKSSQAPKLLFHYYDKDFNNEADTPDNFQSRRPNTSFCFLDIRSPGLGDTAMYLCATSKRTWVTEAFFGQGTRLTVV.